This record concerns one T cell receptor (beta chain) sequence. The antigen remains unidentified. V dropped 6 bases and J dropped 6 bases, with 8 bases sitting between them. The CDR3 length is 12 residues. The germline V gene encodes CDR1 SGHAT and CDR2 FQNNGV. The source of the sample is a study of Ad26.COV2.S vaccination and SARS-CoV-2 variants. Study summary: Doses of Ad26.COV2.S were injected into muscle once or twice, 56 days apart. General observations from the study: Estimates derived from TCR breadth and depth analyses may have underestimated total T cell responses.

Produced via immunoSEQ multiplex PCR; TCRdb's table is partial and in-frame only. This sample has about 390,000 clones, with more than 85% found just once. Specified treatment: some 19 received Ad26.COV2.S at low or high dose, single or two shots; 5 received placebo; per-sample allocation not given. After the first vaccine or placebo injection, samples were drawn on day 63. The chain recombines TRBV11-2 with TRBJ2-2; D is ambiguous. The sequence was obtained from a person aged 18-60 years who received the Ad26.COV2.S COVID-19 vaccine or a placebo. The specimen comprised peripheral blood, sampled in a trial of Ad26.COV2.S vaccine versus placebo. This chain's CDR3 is CASSVGSGELFF. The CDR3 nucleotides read TGTGCCAGCAGTGTCGGGTCCGGGGAGCTGTTTTTT.